Listed below are T cell receptor beta chains from one sample, sequenced in a study of blood T cells in healthy people across ages. TCRdb called the 5' RACE reads again in MiXCR, with one record for every CDR3 protein. The sample holds 550,000 to 800,000 distinct CDR3 sequences, 32% seen once. The sample taken for sequencing was blood. The receptors stem from an elderly woman in good health. Each CDR3 is given with its conserved first and last residue. A D gene is named only where the DNA matches it firmly. Clone size is shown for a subset of rows, as once, few, many or a class of expanded clone.

j_gene: TRBJ2-2
abundance: few
v_gene: TRBV6-6
d_gene: -
CDR3aa: CASSGTTRAGELFF
CDR3nt: TGTGCCAGCAGCGGGACCACTAGGGCGGGGGAGCTGTTTTTT

j_gene: TRBJ1-1
abundance: -
v_gene: TRBV6-2/TRBV6-3
d_gene: TRBD1
CDR3aa: CASNSGTGYATEAFF
CDR3nt: TGTGCCAGCAATTCCGGGACAGGCTATGCAACTGAAGCTTTCTTT

j_gene: TRBJ2-1
abundance: many
v_gene: TRBV4-2
d_gene: -
CDR3aa: CASSQVRGGSSYNEQFF
CDR3nt: TGTGCCAGCAGCCAAGTTAGGGGAGGAAGCTCCTACAATGAGCAGTTCTTC

j_gene: TRBJ2-6
abundance: many
v_gene: TRBV7-9
d_gene: -
CDR3aa: CASSLIRAGASSGANVLTF
CDR3nt: TGTGCCAGCAGCTTAATCCGGGCAGGGGCATCCTCTGGGGCCAACGTCCTGACTTTC

j_gene: TRBJ2-1
abundance: many
v_gene: TRBV6-6
d_gene: TRBD1
CDR3aa: CASRPTSGGAWNEQFF
CDR3nt: TGTGCCAGCAGACCCACTTCAGGGGGCGCTTGGAATGAGCAGTTCTTC

j_gene: TRBJ2-2
abundance: -
v_gene: TRBV5-1
d_gene: -
CDR3aa: CASSLGGPGELFF
CDR3nt: TGCGCCAGCAGCTTGGGGGGGCCCGGGGAGCTGTTTTTT

j_gene: TRBJ2-7
abundance: many
v_gene: TRBV4-3
d_gene: -
CDR3aa: CASSQDSTDGYEQYF
CDR3nt: TGCGCCAGCAGCCAAGACAGTACGGACGGCTACGAGCAGTACTTC

j_gene: TRBJ1-4
abundance: few
v_gene: TRBV27
d_gene: -
CDR3aa: CASSLGAPGAQANEKLFF
CDR3nt: TGTGCCAGCAGTTTAGGGGCCCCGGGGGCGCAGGCTAATGAAAAACTGTTTTTT

j_gene: TRBJ1-1
abundance: -
v_gene: TRBV7-9
d_gene: -
CDR3aa: CASTPGPGEAFF
CDR3nt: TGTGCCAGCACCCCCGGGCCAGGTGAAGCTTTCTTT

j_gene: TRBJ1-5
abundance: few
v_gene: TRBV28
d_gene: -
CDR3aa: CASSLRNQPQHF
CDR3nt: TGTGCCAGCAGTTTAAGGAATCAGCCCCAGCATTTT

j_gene: TRBJ2-7
abundance: many
v_gene: TRBV5-4
d_gene: TRBD1
CDR3aa: CASNLQGGSYEQYF
CDR3nt: TGTGCCAGCAACTTACAGGGGGGCTCCTACGAGCAGTACTTC

j_gene: TRBJ2-4
abundance: many
v_gene: TRBV5-5
d_gene: TRBD1
CDR3aa: CASSQSRQGADIQYF
CDR3nt: TGTGCCAGCAGCCAAAGTCGGCAGGGGGCGGACATTCAGTACTTC

j_gene: TRBJ2-2
abundance: -
v_gene: TRBV24-1
d_gene: -
CDR3aa: CATSDGQSGELFF
CDR3nt: TGTGCCACCAGTGACGGACAGTCCGGGGAGCTGTTTTTT

j_gene: TRBJ2-5
abundance: -
v_gene: TRBV6-1
d_gene: TRBD2
CDR3aa: CASRLRLVAGFQETQYF
CDR3nt: TGTGCCAGCAGGCTGCGGTTGGTAGCGGGGTTCCAAGAGACCCAGTACTTC

j_gene: TRBJ1-3
abundance: once
v_gene: TRBV6-1
d_gene: -
CDR3aa: CASSGTLRSSGNTRYF
CDR3nt: TGTGCCAGCAGTGGTACGCTCCGAAGCTCTGGAAACACCAGATATTTT

j_gene: TRBJ2-3
abundance: -
v_gene: TRBV12-3/TRBV12-4
d_gene: -
CDR3aa: CASSLRRISTDAQYF
CDR3nt: TGTGCCAGCAGTTTAAGGCGGATAAGCACAGATGCGCAGTATTTT

j_gene: TRBJ2-1
abundance: many
v_gene: TRBV20-1
d_gene: -
CDR3aa: CSARAAGTPLPREQFF
CDR3nt: TGCAGTGCTAGAGCCGCCGGGACACCCTTGCCGAGGGAGCAGTTCTTC

j_gene: TRBJ1-1
abundance: -
v_gene: TRBV7-9
d_gene: -
CDR3aa: CASSRIRGSNTEAFF
CDR3nt: TGTGCCAGCAGCAGGATCCGCGGTTCGAACACTGAAGCTTTCTTT

j_gene: TRBJ2-7
abundance: many
v_gene: TRBV3-1
d_gene: -
CDR3aa: CASSRSGVNYEQYF
CDR3nt: TGTGCCAGCAGCCGGTCCGGGGTAAACTACGAGCAGTACTTC

j_gene: TRBJ1-1
abundance: few
v_gene: TRBV5-1
d_gene: -
CDR3aa: CASSLEDSETEAFF
CDR3nt: TGCGCCAGCAGCTTGGAAGATTCGGAAACTGAAGCTTTCTTT

j_gene: TRBJ2-2
abundance: few
v_gene: TRBV6-2/TRBV6-3
d_gene: -
CDR3aa: CASMPDPGTGELFF
CDR3nt: TGTGCCAGCATGCCAGACCCAGGCACCGGGGAGCTGTTTTTT

j_gene: TRBJ1-2
abundance: many
v_gene: TRBV2
d_gene: -
CDR3aa: CASSEVGASYGYTF
CDR3nt: TGTGCCAGCAGTGAAGTGGGGGCAAGCTATGGCTACACCTTC

j_gene: TRBJ2-7
abundance: many
v_gene: TRBV20-1
d_gene: TRBD1
CDR3aa: CSARDRGRIPYEQYF
CDR3nt: TGCAGTGCTAGAGATAGGGGGCGAATCCCCTACGAGCAGTACTTC

j_gene: TRBJ2-5
abundance: few
v_gene: TRBV5-6
d_gene: -
CDR3aa: CASSSDAGAGYNEQYF
CDR3nt: TGTGCCAGCAGCTCTGACGCCGGGGCTGGATACAATGAGCAGTACTTC

j_gene: TRBJ1-1
abundance: -
v_gene: TRBV5-1
d_gene: -
CDR3aa: CASSSGDGNTEAFF
CDR3nt: TGCGCCAGCAGCTCCGGGGACGGCAACACTGAAGCTTTCTTT

j_gene: TRBJ1-4
abundance: -
v_gene: TRBV4-1
d_gene: TRBD1
CDR3aa: CASRLRGQTNEKLFF
CDR3nt: TGCGCCAGCAGACTTAGGGGGCAGACTAATGAAAAGCTGTTTTTT

j_gene: TRBJ1-1
abundance: few
v_gene: TRBV18
d_gene: TRBD1
CDR3aa: CASSPVTGKNTEAFF
CDR3nt: TGTGCCAGCTCACCTGTGACAGGGAAAAACACTGAAGCTTTCTTT

j_gene: TRBJ2-5
abundance: -
v_gene: TRBV2
d_gene: TRBD2
CDR3aa: CATNLRASGSSEWTQYF
CDR3nt: TGTGCCACCAATTTAAGGGCTAGCGGGTCGAGCGAGTGGACCCAGTACTTC

j_gene: TRBJ2-1
abundance: many
v_gene: TRBV27
d_gene: TRBD1
CDR3aa: CASSIRDRPYNEQFF
CDR3nt: TGTGCCAGCAGTATCCGGGACAGGCCCTACAATGAGCAGTTCTTC

j_gene: TRBJ2-3
abundance: -
v_gene: TRBV12-3/TRBV12-4
d_gene: -
CDR3aa: CASSDRDRADTQYF
CDR3nt: TGTGCCAGCAGTGACCGAGACAGAGCAGATACGCAGTATTTT

j_gene: TRBJ1-2
abundance: many
v_gene: TRBV5-1
d_gene: -
CDR3aa: CASSLGSTDSKSYTF
CDR3nt: TGCGCCAGCAGCTTGGGGTCTACCGACTCTAAAAGCTACACCTTC

j_gene: TRBJ2-3
abundance: many
v_gene: TRBV24-1
d_gene: -
CDR3aa: CATSDRQIGTDTQYF
CDR3nt: TGTGCCACCAGTGATCGTCAGATAGGCACAGATACGCAGTATTTT

j_gene: TRBJ2-3
abundance: many
v_gene: TRBV13
d_gene: TRBD1
CDR3aa: CASSSRDRGRRTDTQYF
CDR3nt: TGTGCCAGCAGCTCCCGGGACAGGGGGCGTCGCACAGATACGCAGTATTTT

j_gene: TRBJ2-1
abundance: many
v_gene: TRBV6-5
d_gene: TRBD2
CDR3aa: CASRAPGLYYNEQFF
CDR3nt: TGTGCCAGCAGGGCACCGGGACTATACTACAATGAGCAGTTCTTC

j_gene: TRBJ2-3
abundance: few
v_gene: TRBV2
d_gene: -
CDR3aa: CASSEGWTGTDTQYF
CDR3nt: TGTGCCAGCAGTGAAGGGTGGACTGGCACAGATACGCAGTATTTT

j_gene: TRBJ1-1
abundance: many
v_gene: TRBV12-3/TRBV12-4
d_gene: TRBD1
CDR3aa: CASSNTGGTEAFF
CDR3nt: TGTGCCAGCAGTAATACAGGGGGCACTGAAGCTTTCTTT

j_gene: TRBJ1-2
abundance: -
v_gene: TRBV20-1
d_gene: -
CDR3aa: CSARVRGTGYGYTF
CDR3nt: TGCAGTGCTAGGGTGAGGGGGACGGGCTATGGCTACACCTTC

j_gene: TRBJ1-2
abundance: many
v_gene: TRBV7-2
d_gene: -
CDR3aa: CASSLGGSANYGYTF
CDR3nt: TGTGCCAGCAGCTTAGGGGGGAGCGCTAACTATGGCTACACCTTC

j_gene: TRBJ1-2
abundance: many
v_gene: TRBV25-1
d_gene: TRBD1
CDR3aa: CASSAGQGTGGYTF
CDR3nt: TGTGCCAGCAGTGCCGGACAGGGGACAGGCGGCTACACCTTC

j_gene: TRBJ1-3
abundance: -
v_gene: TRBV9
d_gene: -
CDR3aa: CASSVEPGTGRNTIYF
CDR3nt: TGTGCCAGCAGCGTAGAACCAGGGACGGGAAGAAACACCATATATTTT